One and the same sample provided the 26 T cell receptor beta chains below, sequenced in a study of blood T cell repertoires in COVID-19. The assay was immunoSEQ multiplex PCR, and TCRdb's table has in-frame clones only and misses some. The table lists about 410,000 clones, around nine tenths of them singletons. The sequencing input was peripheral blood. Receptor source: a woman between 35 and 50 years old with COVID-19, enrolled during active disease.

This clone was seen a few times. The gene calls are TRBV27 and TRBJ1-2; a possible D gene is TRBD1 (5 bases). V was pared by 9 bases and J by 8 bases, with 19 bases between. Germline loops: CDR1 MNHEY, CDR2 SMNVEV (reference sequence). CDR3 size: 13 residues. Here the CDR3 reads CASTPGAGGGYTF. DNA of the CDR3: TGTGCCAGTACGCCTGGGGCTGGTGGAGGCTACACCTTC.

This chain links TRBV28 with TRBJ2-3, with D possibly matching TRBD1 (6 bases). Germline CDR1 and CDR2: MDHEN and SYDVKM. The CDR3 covers 14 residues. Trimming removed 6 bases from V and 5 bases from J, with 15 bases in between. CDR3 bases: TGTGCCAGCAGACAGGGCGGAATGAGAGATACGCAGTATTTT. It yields the protein CASRQGGMRDTQYF.

This clone was seen just once. The chain has TRBV5-6 and TRBJ2-5, with D uncertain. The germline V and J ends were trimmed by 5 bases and 3 bases, with 8 bases remaining between them. CDR3 size: 12 residues. Germline CDR1 SGHDT, CDR2 YYEEEE. CDR3 sequence: CASRRDKETQYF. The CDR3 DNA is TGTGCCAGCAGACGAGATAAAGAGACCCAGTACTTC.

This rearrangement joins TRBV5-1 to TRBJ1-2; 7 bases are a match to TRBD1. Germline values: CDR1 SGHRS, CDR2 YFSETQ. The CDR3 consists of 14 residues. V dropped 4 bases and J dropped 1; count of bases not matched to a gene: 4. The CDR3 coding sequence is TGCGCCAGCAGCCGAGGGACAGATAACTATGGCTACACCTTC. Its protein product is CASSRGTDNYGYTF.

CDR3 region: CASSPRPSGGVSTDTQYF. CDR3 nucleotide sequence: TGTGCCAGCAGTCCCCGGCCTAGCGGGGGGGTAAGCACAGATACGCAGTATTTT. This chain uses TRBV11-3 with TRBJ2-3, with TRBD2 matching 12 bases. Germline V gene data show CDR1 as SGHNT and CDR2 as YENEEA. J lost 0 bases, V lost 6 bases, and 10 bases had no gene match. The CDR3 runs to 18 residues.

The rearrangement joins TRBV28 to TRBJ2-1, with D possibly TRBD2 on 7 matching bases. The V end lost 10 bases, the J end lost 1 base, and 20 bases lay between the germline ends. Germline-derived CDR1 and CDR2 are MDHEN and SYDVKM. The CDR3 covers 16 residues. CDR3 sequence: CATRSSRGGSYNEQFF. The CDR3 bases are TGTGCCACCCGTAGCAGTAGGGGGGGGTCCTACAATGAGCAGTTCTTC.

This chain links TRBV27 with TRBJ1-5; TRBD1 agrees at 7 bases. Germline trimming cut 2 bases from V and 0 bases from J; bases unmatched to any gene: 10. Germline CDR1 is MNHEY and CDR2 is SMNVEV (reference sequence). This CDR3 is 18 amino acids long. The CDR3 nucleotides read TGTGCCAGCAGTTTAAGGTGGGACAGCCATTATAGCAATCAGCCCCAGCATTTT. Its translation is CASSLRWDSHYSNQPQHF.

For this clone: This sample includes further DNA sequences coding for the same CDR3. The rearrangement uses TRBV19 and TRBJ2-5; 8 bases match TRBD1. Losses at the gene ends were 5 bases for V and 5 bases for J; bases not matched to a gene: 7. The germline V gene encodes CDR1 LNHDA and CDR2 SQIVND (reference sequence). This CDR3 comprises 14 residues. The CDR3 loop is CASSPPGGWETQYF. The CDR3 DNA reads as TGTGCCAGTAGTCCTCCAGGGGGCTGGGAGACCCAGTACTTC.

This clone appeared a few times. The chain couples TRBV15 to TRBJ2-2; tentatively, D is TRBD1 (5 bases). This CDR3 region has 15 residues. The germline V and J ends were trimmed by 8 bases and 1 base, with 14 bases remaining between them. CDR1 is LNHNV and CDR2 is YYDKDF in the germline V gene (reference sequence). CDR3 bases: TGTGCCACCGGGGCAGGATATGGGAACACCGGGGAGCTGTTTTTT. It yields the protein CATGAGYGNTGELFF. Supplemented by reference TRBV15 and TRBJ2-2, the full variable domain reads DAMVIQNPRYQVTQFGKPVTLSCSQTLNHNVMYWYQQKSSQAPKLLFHYYDKDFNNEADTPDNFQSRRPNTSFCFLDIRSPGLGDTAMYLCATGAGYGNTGELFFGEGSRLTVL.

This sequence joins TRBV7-2 and TRBJ1-2, with 7 bases matching TRBD1. Germline lookup yields CDR1 SGHTA and CDR2 FQGNSA. The CDR3 has 13 residues. The ends lost 5 bases at V and 4 bases at J; junction bases unmatched: 4. The CDR3 bases are TGTGCCAGCAGCACGGGACAGTTCTATGGCTACACCTTC. Its translation is CASSTGQFYGYTF. Drawing the rest from reference TRBV7-2 and TRBJ1-2, the complete variable domain is GAGVSQSPSNKVTEKGKDVELRCDPISGHTALYWYRQSLGQGLEFLIYFQGNSAPDKSGLPSDRFSAERTGGSVSTLTIQRTQQEDSAVYLCASSTGQFYGYTFGSGTRLTVV.

The rearrangement joins TRBV6-6 to TRBJ2-7, with D perhaps TRBD1 (6 bases). The CDR3 runs to 15 residues. The germline V and J ends were trimmed by 2 bases and 7 bases, with 18 bases remaining between them. The germline CDR1 and CDR2 sequences are MNHNY and SVGAGI (reference sequence). The CDR3 sequence is CASSYPQGSSWEQYF. The CDR3, as DNA: TGTGCCAGCAGTTACCCACAGGGTAGTTCGTGGGAGCAGTACTTC.

The chain uses TRBV5-4 and TRBJ2-7, with 9 bases matching TRBD2. The ends lost 2 bases at V and 9 bases at J; junction bases unmatched: 6. There are 13 residues in the CDR3. Germline CDR1 and CDR2: SGHNT and YYREEE (reference sequence). DNA for the CDR3: TGTGCCAGCAGCTTAGCTAGCGGGATTCCGCAGTACTTC. Translation: CASSLASGIPQYF.

The chain joins TRBV28 to TRBJ1-5; TRBD1 agrees at 8 bases. Germline CDR1 MDHEN, CDR2 SYDVKM. J lost 5 bases, V lost 6 bases, and 6 bases had no gene match. This CDR3 has 14 residues. The DNA of the CDR3 is TGTGCCAGCAGGGAGACAGGGGAACATCAGCCCCAGCATTTT. It specifies CASRETGEHQPQHF.

This chain connects TRBV28 to TRBJ2-7; no clear D gene. Germline-derived CDR1 and CDR2 are MDHEN and SYDVKM. The CDR3 is 14 residues long. V was clipped by 2 bases and J by 4 bases, with 12 bases between them. In DNA, the CDR3 is TGTGCCAGCAGTTTAAACAACAGAGTTTACGAGCAGTACTTC. Its protein is CASSLNNRVYEQYF.

J is TRBJ1-1 and V is TRBV2; 7 nucleotides align to TRBD1. Germline V gene sequence: CDR1 SNHLY, CDR2 FYNNEI. V shed 6 bases, J shed 5 bases, and the junction held 6 bases outside the gene matches. This CDR3 contains 13 residues. The chain's CDR3 is CASRTTGRTEAFF. DNA of the CDR3: TGTGCCAGCAGGACGACAGGGCGGACTGAAGCTTTCTTT.

This clone was counted a few times. The V call is TRBV28, the J call TRBJ1-1; D call uncertain. The CDR3 consists of 14 residues. Trimming pared 8 bases from V and 0 bases from J, leaving 13 bases between. Germline CDR1 and CDR2: MDHEN and SYDVKM. The CDR3 bases are TGTGCCAGCCTGAAACCGGGAGTGAACACTGAAGCTTTCTTT. Its protein product is CASLKPGVNTEAFF.

CDR3 bases: TGTGCCAGCAGCCAAGTCGGTTGTGGGACAGGTCTGAACACTGAAGCTTTCTTT. Its translation is CASSQVGCGTGLNTEAFF. This chain uses TRBV3-1 (or the pseudogene TRBV3-2) with TRBJ1-1, with 8 bases that match TRBD1. Germline V gene data show CDR1 as LGHDT and CDR2 as YNNKEL (reference sequence). V gave up 1 base and J gave up 0 bases; unmatched junction bases: 10. This CDR3 spans 18 amino acids.

This chain connects TRBV30 to TRBJ1-3, with D hard to call. V was trimmed by 5 bases and J by 0 bases, leaving 11 bases between them. The CDR3 extends over 14 amino acids. Germline CDR1 GTSNPN, CDR2 SVGIG (reference sequence). The CDR3 DNA reads as TGTGCCTGGGGCATAGCAGTCTCTGGAAACACCATATATTTT. This sequence encodes CAWGIAVSGNTIYF.

The V call is TRBV19, the J call TRBJ2-1, with D possibly matching TRBD2 (5 bases). Trimming stripped 3 bases from V and 3 bases from J, with 12 bases between. Germline V lookup: CDR1 LNHDA, CDR2 SQIVND (reference sequence). The CDR3 consists of 15 residues. The CDR3 nucleotides read TGTGCCAGTAGTATGCAGCGGAGTCTCTACAATGAGCAGTTCTTC. Its protein product is CASSMQRSLYNEQFF.

V and J are TRBV28 and TRBJ1-2, with D possibly matching TRBD1 (5 bases). Deletions cut 3 bases from V and 5 bases from J, with 7 bases between. The CDR3 runs to 12 residues. Germline V CDR1 and CDR2: MDHEN, SYDVKM. The DNA of the CDR3 is TGTGCCAGCAGTTTTAAGGGGTATGGCTACACCTTC. It is translated as CASSFKGYGYTF.

The gene calls are TRBV29-1 and TRBJ2-3; 9 nucleotides agree with TRBD2. Germline-derived CDR1 and CDR2 are SQVTM and ANQGSEA. CDR3 length equals 14 residues. CDR3: CSLPAGGSTDTQYF. CDR3 DNA sequence: TGCAGTCTCCCTGCGGGAGGGAGCACAGATACGCAGTATTTT.

The CDR3 nucleotides read TGTGCCACCAGCAGAGCGACTAGGGCGGACATTCAGTACTTC. As protein: CATSRATRADIQYF. The rearrangement uses TRBV15 and TRBJ2-4; D perhaps matches TRBD2 (6 bases). Germline assignment: CDR1 LNHNV and CDR2 YYDKDF (reference sequence). Trimming stripped 1 base from V and 8 bases from J, with 12 bases between. The CDR3 is 14 residues long.

Here the CDR3 DNA reads TGCGCCAGCAGCCAAGGGGCATCTACTAACTATGGCTACACCTTC. Translating gives CASSQGASTNYGYTF. V and J are TRBV4-3 and TRBJ1-2; no definite D call. The germline V gene has CDR1 LGHNA and CDR2 YSLEER. The CDR3 runs 15 residues. V was clipped by 1 base and J by 0 bases, with 9 bases between them.

The chain joins TRBV6-2 or TRBV6-3 to TRBJ1-2; TRBD1 is a possible D gene (5 bases). The CDR3 has 15 residues. The germline CDR1 and CDR2 sequences are MNHEY and SVGEGT. Trimming shortened V by 1 base and J by 0 bases, and 9 bases separated the two germline ends. CDR3 in DNA: TGTGCCAGCAGTTACTACAGGCAAGCTAACTATGGCTACACCTTC. This codes for CASSYYRQANYGYTF.

This clone was detected only a few times. The rearrangement uses TRBV28 and TRBJ2-5; TRBD2 agrees at 11 bases. This CDR3 spans 15 amino acids. V lost 4 bases and J lost 0; bases outside the gene matches: 1. Germline loops: CDR1 MDHEN, CDR2 SYDVKM. The CDR3 DNA is TGTGCCAGCAGTTCTAGCGGGGGGAACCAAGAGACCCAGTACTTC. As protein: CASSSSGGNQETQYF. Based on the CDR3 plus reference TRBV28 and TRBJ2-5, the full variable domain is DVKVTQSSRYLVKRTGEKVFLECVQDMDHENMFWYRQDPGLGLRLIYFSYDVKMKEKGDIPEGYSVSREKKERFSLILESASTNQTSMYLCASSSSGGNQETQYFGPGTRLLVL.

The chain joins TRBV7-9 to TRBJ1-1, with D possibly being TRBD1 (6 bases). Looked up from germline, CDR1 is SEHNR and CDR2 is FQNEAQ (reference sequence). The CDR3 has 14 residues. V lost 3 bases and J 0 bases, leaving 8 bases between the germline ends. The CDR3 bases are TGTGCCAGCAGCTTTACAGGGCTGAACACTGAAGCTTTCTTT. Its protein product is CASSFTGLNTEAFF.